Following are 21 T cell receptor beta chains from one sample sequenced in a study of blood T cell repertoires in COVID-19. Method: immunoSEQ multiplex PCR; TCRdb's copy keeps in-frame clones and lacks some. The sample has 120,000 to 150,000 clones, around four fifths seen once. The sample comprised peripheral blood. The origin of the receptors is a woman in her forties with active or convalescent COVID-19.

The genes are TRBV18 and TRBJ1-2; 10 nucleotides agree with TRBD1. V was clipped by 1 base and J by 7 bases; unmatched bases: 6. Germline V lookup: CDR1 KGHSH, CDR2 LQKENI. This CDR3 is 15 amino acids long. The CDR3 nucleotides are TGTGCCAGCTCACCACGGGGGGACAGGGGAAGTGGCTACACCTTC. Its protein is CASSPRGDRGSGYTF.

V is TRBV30 and J is TRBJ1-1; 8 nucleotides align to TRBD1. The CDR3 has 15 residues. Trimming at V came to 7 bases and at J to 4 bases, leaving 14 bases not matched to a gene. CDR1 GTSNPN and CDR2 SVGIG come from the germline V gene (reference sequence). This CDR3 reads CAFDPGGIGVTEAFF. DNA of the CDR3: TGTGCCTTTGACCCAGGGGGCATCGGGGTCACTGAAGCTTTCTTT.

The rearrangement joins TRBV24-1 to TRBJ1-1; a possible D gene is TRBD1 (6 bases). The CDR3 covers 13 residues. Germline values: CDR1 KGHDR, CDR2 SFDVKD. V lost 1 base and J lost 9, with 11 bases in between. The CDR3 region is CATSDFSDRQAFF. The CDR3 coding sequence is TGTGCCACCAGTGATTTCTCAGACAGGCAAGCTTTCTTT.

The genes are TRBV5-4 and TRBJ1-3, with 8 bases that match TRBD1. The trim removed 2 bases at V and 4 bases at J, leaving 2 bases unmatched. Germline CDR1 SGHNT, CDR2 YYREEE (reference sequence). There are 14 residues in the CDR3. CDR3 residues: CASSLQGGGNTIYF. The CDR3 DNA reads as TGTGCCAGCAGCTTACAGGGGGGCGGAAACACCATATATTTT.

The chain links TRBV30 to TRBJ2-1; 8 positions match TRBD1. Trimming took 3 bases from V and 12 from J; bases not matched to a gene: 7. The germline gives CDR1 GTSNPN, CDR2 SVGIG (reference sequence). This CDR3 region has 12 residues. The CDR3 sequence is CAWRTGEVRQFF. The DNA for the CDR3 is TGTGCCTGGAGGACAGGGGAGGTTCGGCAGTTCTTC.

The chain employs TRBV14 and TRBJ2-3, with D perhaps matching TRBD2 (6 bases). The CDR3 covers 14 residues. The V gene lost 4 bases and the J gene lost 3 bases, with 11 bases spanning the gap. Per the germline V gene, CDR1 is SGHDN and CDR2 is FVKESK. The CDR3 protein is CASSLGTWTDTQYF. The CDR3 DNA follows: TGTGCCAGCAGCCTTGGGACTTGGACAGATACGCAGTATTTT.

V usage is TRBV5-1 and J usage is TRBJ1-1; D is undetermined. The CDR3 runs 14 residues. The ends were cut back, 0 bases at V and 7 bases at J, with 13 bases in the middle. CDR1 SGHRS and CDR2 YFSETQ come from the germline V gene. The CDR3 reads CASSLEAARSEAFF. CDR3 in DNA: TGCGCCAGCAGCTTGGAGGCAGCGAGAAGTGAAGCTTTCTTT.

The rearrangement joins TRBV30 to TRBJ1-4; D might be TRBD1 (5 bases). The CDR3 contains 13 residues. CDR1 is GTSNPN, CDR2 SVGIG, per germline (reference sequence). In DNA form, the CDR3 reads TGTGCTGGGGCAGAGAACCCTAATGAAAAACTGTTTTTT. It yields the protein CAGAENPNEKLFF.

This CDR3 reads CASSLRGPSGNTIYF. CDR3 DNA: TGTGCCAGCAGCTTGAGGGGGCCTTCTGGAAACACCATATATTTT. The chain is built from TRBV3-1 (or the pseudogene TRBV3-2) and TRBJ1-3; 7 bases fit TRBD1. This CDR3 comprises 15 residues. CDR1 is LGHDT and CDR2 is YNNKEL in the germline V gene (reference sequence). Trimming cost V 5 bases and J 1 base; bases outside gene matches: 5.

The chain employs TRBV4-1 and TRBJ1-5; D possibly corresponds to TRBD1 (5 bases). There are 15 residues in the CDR3. The V end lost 3 bases, the J end lost 6 bases, and 15 bases lay between the germline ends. Germline-derived CDR1 and CDR2 are MGHRA and YSYEKL. CDR3 loop: CASSHTRDSLQPQHF. In DNA, the CDR3 is TGCGCCAGCAGCCACACCCGGGACTCGCTTCAGCCCCAGCATTTT.

The chain links TRBV5-1 to TRBJ1-1; 9 nucleotides agree with TRBD1. The CDR3 extends over 15 amino acids. V lost 0 bases to trimming and J lost 1 base; unmatched junction nucleotides: 1. Looked up from germline, CDR1 is SGHRS and CDR2 is YFSETQ. CDR3 in DNA: TGCGCCAGCAGCTTGGACAGGGGGCCGAACACTGAAGCTTTCTTT. Amino acids: CASSLDRGPNTEAFF.

The chain is built from TRBV6-5 and TRBJ1-3, with 7 bases identical to TRBD1. This CDR3 is built from 15 residues. The germline gives CDR1 MNHEY, CDR2 SVGAGI. The J segment lost 0 bases and the V segment lost 6 bases, leaving 5 bases of the junction unmatched. CDR3: CASREGQSSGNTIYF. CDR3 sequence (DNA): TGTGCCAGCAGGGAGGGACAGTCCTCTGGAAACACCATATATTTT.

The V and J genes are TRBV10-3 and TRBJ2-7, with a possible D match to TRBD1 (6 bases). This CDR3 comprises 14 residues. Germline assignment: CDR1 ENHRY and CDR2 SYGVKD. V was pared by 4 bases and J by 2 bases, with 12 bases between. For the CDR3, the DNA is TGTGCCATCAGTGGACAGGACATAACCTACGAGCAGTACTTC. This codes for CAISGQDITYEQYF.

V gene TRBV30 combines with J gene TRBJ1-2, with D unclear. Germline values: CDR1 GTSNPN, CDR2 SVGIG (reference sequence). Deletions cut 0 bases from V and 4 bases from J, with 12 bases between. The CDR3 consists of 14 residues. The chain's CDR3 is CAWSVGPSGYGYTF. The CDR3, as DNA: TGTGCCTGGAGTGTGGGCCCGAGCGGCTATGGCTACACCTTC.

The chain links TRBV30 to TRBJ2-3, with unresolved D. The CDR3 covers 13 residues. Germline V gives CDR1 GTSNPN, CDR2 SVGIG (reference sequence). V gave up 4 bases and J gave up 2 bases, with 10 bases separating them. This CDR3 is CAWTRPLTDTQYF. In nucleotides, the CDR3 is TGTGCCTGGACACGCCCACTCACAGATACGCAGTATTTT.

The chain carries TRBV5-1 and TRBJ2-1; tentative D call: TRBD1 (6 bases). CDR1 is SGHRS and CDR2 is YFSETQ in the germline V gene. V gave up 0 bases and J gave up 0 bases, with 10 bases separating them. The CDR3 covers 16 residues. The CDR3 DNA reads as TGCGCCAGCAGCTTGGGACAGGCTAGCTCCTACAATGAGCAGTTCTTC. It encodes CASSLGQASSYNEQFF.

This sequence joins TRBV4-2 and TRBJ2-7; the match to TRBD2 covers 10 bases. J lost 7 bases, V lost 4 bases, and 7 bases had no gene match. Germline assignment: CDR1 LGHNA and CDR2 YNFKEQ. There are 14 residues in the CDR3. CDR3 region: CASSPLGLANEQYF. In nucleotides, the CDR3 is TGTGCCAGCAGCCCCCTGGGACTAGCGAATGAGCAGTACTTC.

The chain employs TRBV15 and TRBJ1-4; 10 bases match TRBD1. V shed 1 base and J 3 bases; nucleotides not matched to a gene: 5. The CDR3 runs to 17 residues. Per the germline V gene, CDR1 is LNHNV and CDR2 is YYDKDF (reference sequence). Here the CDR3 reads CATSRGGQGRSNEKLFF. In nucleotides, the CDR3 is TGTGCCACCAGCAGAGGGGGACAGGGGAGGTCTAATGAAAAACTGTTTTTT.

This sequence joins TRBV21-1 and TRBJ1-2; the D call TRBD1 from the table was never checked on the DNA. TRBV21-1 is marked as a pseudogene. CDR3 size: 16 residues. The CDR3 sequence: CASSATTRDSLYGYTF. The CDR3 DNA reads as TGTGCCAGCAGCGCGACCACCCGGGACAGTCTTTATGGCTACACCTTC.

V gene TRBV6-1 combines with J gene TRBJ2-3; TRBD2 matches at 9 bases. Trimming cost V 0 bases and J 0 bases; bases outside gene matches: 16. The germline CDR1 and CDR2 sequences are MNHNS and SASEGT. The CDR3 consists of 21 residues. The CDR3 loop reads CASSEAIPVTNSGGSTDTQYF. CDR3 bases: TGTGCCAGCAGTGAAGCGATCCCGGTCACCAATAGCGGGGGAAGCACAGATACGCAGTATTTT.

There are a few counts of this clone. The V call is TRBV6-5, the J call TRBJ2-2; D unclear. Germline V gene lookup returns CDR1 MNHEY and CDR2 SVGAGI. The CDR3 length is 15 residues. Deletions cut 5 bases from V and 0 bases from J, with 10 bases between. The CDR3 nucleotides are TGTGCCAGCAGTCGTCTAACGGCGAACACCGGGGAGCTGTTTTTT. This gives the protein CASSRLTANTGELFF.